The TCR beta chain under discussion was sequenced for a study of cytomegalovirus exposure and HLA in healthy donors. Study results and caveats: Cytomegalovirus association was listed for under 200 TCR beta chains. TCR beta chains associated with HLA were, in a later analysis, more clonally expanded than equally common others. Across donors, most TCRs were seen rarely, yet some public ones were widespread. 16,951 TCR beta sequences were associated with HLA alleles at 0.05 false discovery rate in a later analysis.

A remark on this clone: The antigen is not known.

Vbeta (60) and Jbeta (13) primers were used in the PCR. Assay used: immunoSEQ multiplex PCR; TCRdb lists only in-frame clones, some missing. The sample shows about 140,000 clones, nearly 80% of them seen only once. V lost 5 bases and J lost 3, with 13 bases in between. Germline lookup yields CDR1 LNHDA and CDR2 SQIVND (reference sequence). The CDR3 length is 14 residues. The source material was PBMCs. The chain carries TRBV19 and TRBJ1-1; perhaps TRBD1 as D (5 bases). The TCR comes from a man aged 25-40 years in good health and CMV-seronegative. CDR3 sequence reads: CASSLQVVDTEAFF. CDR3 DNA: TGTGCCAGTAGTTTACAGGTTGTCGACACTGAAGCTTTCTTT.